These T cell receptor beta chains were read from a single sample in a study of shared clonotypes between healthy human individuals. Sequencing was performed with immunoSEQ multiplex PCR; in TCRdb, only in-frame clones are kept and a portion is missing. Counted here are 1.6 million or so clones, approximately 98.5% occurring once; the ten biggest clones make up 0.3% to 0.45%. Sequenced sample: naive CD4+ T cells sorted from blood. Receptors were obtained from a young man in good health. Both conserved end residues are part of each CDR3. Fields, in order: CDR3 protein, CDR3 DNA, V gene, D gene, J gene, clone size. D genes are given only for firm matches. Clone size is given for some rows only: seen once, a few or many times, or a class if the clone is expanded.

CDR3aa: CASSVEERDTQYF; CDR3nt: TGTGCCAGCAGCGTAGAGGAAAGAGATACGCAGTATTTT; v_gene: TRBV9; d_gene: -; j_gene: TRBJ2-3; abundance: once
CDR3aa: CAWSVGLERFF; CDR3nt: TGTGCCTGGAGTGTAGGCCTAGAGCGGTTCTTC; v_gene: TRBV30; d_gene: -; j_gene: TRBJ2-1; abundance: -
CDR3aa: CASSPSPGTSLNYTQYF; CDR3nt: TGTGCCAGCAGCCCCTCCCCTGGGACTTCGTTGAACTATACGCAGTATTTT; v_gene: TRBV5-6; d_gene: -; j_gene: TRBJ2-3; abundance: -
CDR3aa: CASSVYSGGYNEQFF; CDR3nt: TGTGCCAGCAGCGTATATAGCGGAGGTTACAATGAGCAGTTCTTC; v_gene: TRBV9; d_gene: -; j_gene: TRBJ2-1; abundance: -
CDR3aa: CASSTGGVETQYF; CDR3nt: TGTGCCAGCAGTACCGGGGGAGTGGAGACCCAGTACTTC; v_gene: TRBV6-5; d_gene: -; j_gene: TRBJ2-5; abundance: -
CDR3aa: CASSATSGKETQYF; CDR3nt: TGTGCCAGCAGCGCGACTAGCGGGAAAGAGACCCAGTACTTC; v_gene: TRBV9; d_gene: TRBD2; j_gene: TRBJ2-5; abundance: -
CDR3aa: CASSGKTLGGQYF; CDR3nt: TGTGCCAGCAGCGGGAAAACGCTCGGGGGGCAGTATTTT; v_gene: TRBV14; d_gene: -; j_gene: TRBJ2-3; abundance: -
CDR3aa: CASSIFDRVEQFF; CDR3nt: TGTGCCAGCAGTATATTTGACAGGGTTGAGCAGTTCTTC; v_gene: TRBV2; d_gene: TRBD1; j_gene: TRBJ2-1; abundance: -
CDR3aa: CASSAGDEQYF; CDR3nt: TGTGCCAGCAGCGCCGGTGACGAGCAGTACTTC; v_gene: TRBV9; d_gene: -; j_gene: TRBJ2-7; abundance: -
CDR3aa: CASSLRTSPDTQYF; CDR3nt: TGTGCCAGCAGCCTGAGGACTAGTCCAGATACGCAGTATTTT; v_gene: TRBV6-6; d_gene: TRBD2; j_gene: TRBJ2-3; abundance: -
CDR3aa: CATLGLNEKLFF; CDR3nt: TGTGCCACCTTGGGCCTTAATGAAAAACTGTTTTTT; v_gene: TRBV28; d_gene: -; j_gene: TRBJ1-4; abundance: -
CDR3aa: CASSQPGVQTQYF; CDR3nt: TGTGCCAGCAGCCAACCAGGGGTTCAGACCCAGTACTTC; v_gene: TRBV16; d_gene: -; j_gene: TRBJ2-5; abundance: -
CDR3aa: CSVRAGGLYNEQFF; CDR3nt: TGCAGCGTAAGAGCGGGAGGTTTATACAATGAGCAGTTCTTC; v_gene: TRBV29-1; d_gene: TRBD2; j_gene: TRBJ2-1; abundance: -
CDR3aa: CAISPWASGSHNEQFF; CDR3nt: TGTGCCATCAGTCCCTGGGCTAGCGGGAGCCACAATGAGCAGTTCTTC; v_gene: TRBV10-3; d_gene: TRBD2; j_gene: TRBJ2-1; abundance: -
CDR3aa: CASSSEGNTIYF; CDR3nt: TGCGCCAGCAGCTCGGAAGGAAACACCATATATTTT; v_gene: TRBV5-1; d_gene: -; j_gene: TRBJ1-3; abundance: -
CDR3aa: CASSFEGGNEKLFF; CDR3nt: TGTGCCAGCAGCTTCGAGGGGGGAAATGAAAAACTGTTTTTT; v_gene: TRBV11-2; d_gene: -; j_gene: TRBJ1-4; abundance: once
CDR3aa: CASSFGNTEAFF; CDR3nt: TGTGCCAGCAGTTTTGGGAACACTGAAGCTTTCTTT; v_gene: TRBV27; d_gene: -; j_gene: TRBJ1-1; abundance: once
CDR3aa: CASSGGASGRRGQFF; CDR3nt: TGTGCCAGCAGCGGCGGGGCTAGCGGGAGGCGGGGGCAGTTCTTC; v_gene: TRBV7-6; d_gene: TRBD2; j_gene: TRBJ2-1; abundance: -
CDR3aa: CASSPETRLAGVSYEQYF; CDR3nt: TGCGCCAGCAGCCCTGAGACCAGACTAGCGGGAGTTTCCTACGAGCAGTACTTC; v_gene: TRBV5-1; d_gene: TRBD2; j_gene: TRBJ2-7; abundance: -
CDR3aa: CASSYTFKSGGELFF; CDR3nt: TGTGCCAGCAGCTACACTTTCAAATCGGGCGGGGAGCTGTTTTTT; v_gene: TRBV6-6; d_gene: -; j_gene: TRBJ2-2; abundance: -
CDR3aa: CASSKGGGLSYEQYF; CDR3nt: TGTGCCAGCAGCAAAGGGGGGGGACTCAGCTACGAGCAGTACTTC; v_gene: TRBV28; d_gene: -; j_gene: TRBJ2-7; abundance: -
CDR3aa: CASSGGAGTHLDTQYF; CDR3nt: TGTGCCAGCAGCGGGGGAGCGGGAACACACTTGGATACGCAGTATTTT; v_gene: TRBV9; d_gene: TRBD2; j_gene: TRBJ2-3; abundance: -
CDR3aa: CASSLSVQTALGGYTF; CDR3nt: TGTGCCAGCAGTTTATCTGTACAGACTGCCCTTGGCGGCTACACCTTC; v_gene: TRBV28; d_gene: -; j_gene: TRBJ1-2; abundance: -
CDR3aa: CASSAPGQGYLQQFF; CDR3nt: TGTGCCAGCAGCGCGCCGGGACAGGGGTACCTACAGCAGTTCTTC; v_gene: TRBV9; d_gene: TRBD1; j_gene: TRBJ2-1; abundance: -
CDR3aa: CASASGRNNEQFF; CDR3nt: TGTGCCAGCGCTAGCGGAAGGAACAATGAGCAGTTCTTC; v_gene: TRBV7-2; d_gene: TRBD2; j_gene: TRBJ2-1; abundance: -
CDR3aa: CASSLVFRGEQFF; CDR3nt: TGTGCCAGCAGCTTAGTCTTCCGGGGGGAGCAGTTCTTC; v_gene: TRBV11-3; d_gene: -; j_gene: TRBJ2-1; abundance: -
CDR3aa: CASSWLETQYF; CDR3nt: TGTGCCAGCAGCTGGCTCGAGACCCAGTACTTC; v_gene: TRBV5-6; d_gene: -; j_gene: TRBJ2-5; abundance: once
CDR3aa: CASSLVASSYNEQFF; CDR3nt: TGTGCCAGCAGCCTAGTGGCTAGCTCCTACAATGAGCAGTTCTTC; v_gene: TRBV11-2; d_gene: -; j_gene: TRBJ2-1; abundance: -
CDR3aa: CSVAGGGEQFF; CDR3nt: TGCAGCGTTGCAGGGGGAGGGGAGCAGTTCTTC; v_gene: TRBV29-1; d_gene: -; j_gene: TRBJ2-1; abundance: -
CDR3aa: CASRGESYEQYF; CDR3nt: TGCGCCAGCAGAGGGGAATCCTACGAGCAGTACTTC; v_gene: TRBV5-1; d_gene: -; j_gene: TRBJ2-7; abundance: few
CDR3aa: CASTQRTSPGTEAFF; CDR3nt: TGCGCCAGCACTCAAAGAACCTCCCCGGGCACTGAAGCTTTCTTT; v_gene: TRBV5-1; d_gene: -; j_gene: TRBJ1-1; abundance: -
CDR3aa: CASSSSSQYGYTF; CDR3nt: TGTGCCAGCAGCTCATCCTCCCAATATGGCTACACCTTC; v_gene: TRBV28; d_gene: -; j_gene: TRBJ1-2; abundance: once
CDR3aa: CSATGADTQYF; CDR3nt: TGCAGTGCCACGGGGGCAGATACGCAGTATTTT; v_gene: TRBV20-1; d_gene: -; j_gene: TRBJ2-3; abundance: -
CDR3aa: CASSHPGQGAREQYF; CDR3nt: TGCGCCAGCAGCCATCCGGGACAGGGGGCGCGAGAGCAGTACTTC; v_gene: TRBV5-1; d_gene: TRBD1; j_gene: TRBJ2-7; abundance: once
CDR3aa: CASSIGRDYEQYF; CDR3nt: TGTGCCAGCAGCATAGGGCGGGACTACGAGCAGTACTTC; v_gene: TRBV5-4; d_gene: -; j_gene: TRBJ2-7; abundance: -
CDR3aa: CASRIKEGANTGELFF; CDR3nt: TGCGCCAGCAGAATTAAGGAGGGGGCGAACACCGGGGAGCTGTTTTTT; v_gene: TRBV5-1; d_gene: -; j_gene: TRBJ2-2; abundance: -
CDR3aa: CASSLTGQGSDEQYF; CDR3nt: TGTGCCAGCAGCCTAACGGGACAGGGATCGGACGAGCAGTACTTC; v_gene: TRBV7-9; d_gene: TRBD1; j_gene: TRBJ2-7; abundance: -
CDR3aa: CASSLGGGRAVF; CDR3nt: TGTGCCAGCAGCTTAGGGGGCGGGAGGGCCGTTTTC; v_gene: TRBV7-9; d_gene: TRBD2; j_gene: TRBJ2-7; abundance: -
CDR3aa: CASSGRSDNEQFF; CDR3nt: TGTGCCAGCTCGGGCAGGTCCGACAATGAGCAGTTCTTC; v_gene: TRBV18; d_gene: -; j_gene: TRBJ2-1; abundance: -
CDR3aa: CASSATGANSGNTIYF; CDR3nt: TGTGCCAGCAGCGCTACAGGTGCCAACTCTGGAAACACCATATATTTT; v_gene: TRBV9; d_gene: -; j_gene: TRBJ1-3; abundance: -
CDR3aa: CASKGQGIIYEQYF; CDR3nt: TGTGCCAGCAAAGGTCAGGGAATTATCTACGAGCAGTACTTC; v_gene: TRBV28; d_gene: -; j_gene: TRBJ2-7; abundance: -
CDR3aa: CASMSGGQSYEQYF; CDR3nt: TGTGCCAGCATGTCGGGAGGGCAATCCTACGAGCAGTACTTC; v_gene: TRBV6-6; d_gene: TRBD2; j_gene: TRBJ2-7; abundance: once
CDR3aa: CASSLGQGPDTQYF; CDR3nt: TGTGCCAGCAGCTTGGGACAGGGCCCAGATACGCAGTATTTT; v_gene: TRBV7-2; d_gene: TRBD1; j_gene: TRBJ2-3; abundance: -
CDR3aa: CASSPGLAGGTQYF; CDR3nt: TGTGCCAGCAGTCCAGGACTAGCGGGAGGTACGCAGTATTTT; v_gene: TRBV9; d_gene: TRBD2; j_gene: TRBJ2-3; abundance: -
CDR3aa: CASRQGRDNQETQYF; CDR3nt: TGTGCCAGCAGACAAGGGAGGGACAATCAAGAGACCCAGTACTTC; v_gene: TRBV14; d_gene: -; j_gene: TRBJ2-5; abundance: -
CDR3aa: CASTLAGGPNQPQHF; CDR3nt: TGTGCCAGCACACTCGCAGGGGGCCCTAATCAGCCCCAGCATTTT; v_gene: TRBV6-1; d_gene: TRBD1; j_gene: TRBJ1-5; abundance: -
CDR3aa: CASSRDRGLGEKLFF; CDR3nt: TGTGCCAGCAGCCGGGACAGGGGGTTGGGTGAAAAACTGTTTTTT; v_gene: TRBV2; d_gene: TRBD1; j_gene: TRBJ1-4; abundance: -
CDR3aa: CAISGTAPWTGELFF; CDR3nt: TGTGCCATCAGTGGAACGGCCCCGTGGACCGGGGAGCTGTTTTTT; v_gene: TRBV10-3; d_gene: -; j_gene: TRBJ2-2; abundance: -
CDR3aa: CASSPRTGASTGELFF; CDR3nt: TGCGCCAGCAGCCCACGGACAGGGGCCTCCACCGGGGAGCTGTTTTTT; v_gene: TRBV5-1; d_gene: TRBD1; j_gene: TRBJ2-2; abundance: -
CDR3aa: CASSTLNRGAGINYGYTF; CDR3nt: TGTGCCAGCAGCACCCTAAACAGGGGGGCAGGGATTAACTATGGCTACACCTTC; v_gene: TRBV11-2; d_gene: TRBD1; j_gene: TRBJ1-2; abundance: -
CDR3aa: CASSLGLAGLANTGELFF; CDR3nt: TGTGCCAGCAGCTTAGGACTAGCGGGCCTCGCGAACACCGGGGAGCTGTTTTTT; v_gene: TRBV7-2; d_gene: TRBD2; j_gene: TRBJ2-2; abundance: -
CDR3aa: CASSFTAISGNTIYF; CDR3nt: TGTGCCAGCAGCTTCACAGCGATCTCTGGAAACACCATATATTTT; v_gene: TRBV7-9; d_gene: -; j_gene: TRBJ1-3; abundance: -
CDR3aa: CASSRRWQGEGGANVLTF; CDR3nt: TGTGCCAGCAGCCGTCGTTGGCAGGGGGAGGGTGGGGCCAACGTCCTGACTTTC; v_gene: TRBV11-2; d_gene: -; j_gene: TRBJ2-6; abundance: -
CDR3aa: CASSTHEAWGYEQYF; CDR3nt: TGTGCCAGCAGTACCCACGAGGCCTGGGGGTACGAGCAGTACTTC; v_gene: TRBV28; d_gene: -; j_gene: TRBJ2-7; abundance: -